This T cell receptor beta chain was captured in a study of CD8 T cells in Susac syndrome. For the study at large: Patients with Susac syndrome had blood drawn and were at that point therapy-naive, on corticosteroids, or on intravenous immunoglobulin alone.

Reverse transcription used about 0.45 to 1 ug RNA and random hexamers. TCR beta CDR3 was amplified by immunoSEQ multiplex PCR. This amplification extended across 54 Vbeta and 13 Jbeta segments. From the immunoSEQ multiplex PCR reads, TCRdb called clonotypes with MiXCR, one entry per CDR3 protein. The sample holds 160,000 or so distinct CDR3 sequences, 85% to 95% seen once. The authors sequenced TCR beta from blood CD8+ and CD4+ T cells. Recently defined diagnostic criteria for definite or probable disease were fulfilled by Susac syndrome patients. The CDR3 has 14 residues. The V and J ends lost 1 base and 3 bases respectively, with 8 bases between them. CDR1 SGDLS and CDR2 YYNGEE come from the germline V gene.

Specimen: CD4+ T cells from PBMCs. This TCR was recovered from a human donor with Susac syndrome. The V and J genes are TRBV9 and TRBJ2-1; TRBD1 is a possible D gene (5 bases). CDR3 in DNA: TGTGCCAGCAGCGTATGCAGGGTCTACAATGAGCAGTTCTTC. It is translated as CASSVCRVYNEQFF.